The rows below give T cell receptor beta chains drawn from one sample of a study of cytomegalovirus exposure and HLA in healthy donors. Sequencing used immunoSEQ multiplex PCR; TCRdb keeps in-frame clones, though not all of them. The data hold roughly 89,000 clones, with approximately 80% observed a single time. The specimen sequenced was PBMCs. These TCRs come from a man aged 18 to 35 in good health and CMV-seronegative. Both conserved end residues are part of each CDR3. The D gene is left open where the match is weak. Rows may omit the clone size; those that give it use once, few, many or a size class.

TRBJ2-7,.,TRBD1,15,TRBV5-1,CASSLLGQRPYEQYF,TGCGCCAGCAGCTTGTTGGGACAGAGGCCCTACGAGCAGTACTTC
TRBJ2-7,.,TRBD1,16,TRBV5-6,CASSLARSRGLYEQYF,TGTGCCAGCAGCTTGGCCAGGTCCAGGGGGCTGTACGAGCAGTACTTC
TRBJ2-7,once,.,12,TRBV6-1,CASRSDSYEQYF,TGTGCCAGCCGAAGCGACAGCTACGAGCAGTACTTC
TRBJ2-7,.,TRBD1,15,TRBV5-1,CASSLGGTGTYEQYF,TGCGCCAGCAGCTTGGGCGGGACAGGGACCTACGAGCAGTACTTC
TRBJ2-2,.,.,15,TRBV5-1,CASSPQTGNTGELFF,TGCGCCAGCAGCCCCCAGACAGGGAACACCGGGGAGCTGTTTTTT
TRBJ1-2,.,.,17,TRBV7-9,CASSLGNWAAPGYGYTF,TGTGCCAGCAGCTTAGGAAATTGGGCAGCTCCTGGCTATGGCTACACCTTC
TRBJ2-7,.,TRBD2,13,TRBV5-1,CASSPSGGYEQYF,TGCGCCAGCAGCCCCAGCGGGGGGTACGAGCAGTACTTC
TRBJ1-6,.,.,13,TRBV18,CASSPGGQAPLHF,TGTGCCAGCTCTCCTGGAGGGCAGGCACCCCTCCACTTT
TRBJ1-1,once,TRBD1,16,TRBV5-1,CASSLETGGRNTEAFF,TGCGCCAGCAGCTTGGAAACAGGGGGCCGGAACACTGAAGCTTTCTTT
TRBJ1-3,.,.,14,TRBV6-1,CASSERTAGNTIYF,TGTGCCAGCAGTGAACGAACGGCTGGAAACACCATATATTTT
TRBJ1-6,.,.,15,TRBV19,CASSIPFSYNSPLHF,TGTGCCAGTAGTATCCCCTTCTCCTATAATTCACCCCTCCACTTT
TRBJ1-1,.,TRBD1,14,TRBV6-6,CASKPDRVRTEAFF,TGTGCCAGCAAGCCGGACAGGGTTAGGACTGAAGCTTTCTTT
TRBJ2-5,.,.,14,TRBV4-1,CASKKSLGEETQYF,TGCGCCAGCAAAAAAAGTTTAGGGGAAGAGACCCAGTACTTC
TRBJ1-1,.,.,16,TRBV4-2,CASSQEWSRVNTEAFF,TGTGCCAGCAGCCAAGAATGGTCCAGGGTGAACACTGAAGCTTTCTTT
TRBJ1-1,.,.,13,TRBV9,CASSGQANTEAFF,TGTGCCAGTAGTGGGCAGGCGAATACTGAAGCTTTCTTT
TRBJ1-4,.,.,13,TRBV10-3,CAISEREEEKLFF,TGTGCCATCAGTGAGAGGGAGGAGGAAAAACTGTTTTTT
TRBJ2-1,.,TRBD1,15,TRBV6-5,CASSYDRGKGNEQFF,TGTGCCAGCAGTTACGACAGGGGGAAGGGCAATGAGCAGTTCTTC
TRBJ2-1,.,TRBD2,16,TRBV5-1,CASSLRSGGAFNEQFF,TGCGCCAGCAGCTTGCGCAGCGGGGGGGCCTTCAATGAGCAGTTCTTC
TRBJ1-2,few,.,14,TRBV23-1,CASSHPGLGYGYTF,TGCGCCAGCAGTCATCCAGGGTTAGGTTATGGCTACACCTTC
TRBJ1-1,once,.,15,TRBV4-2,CASSHKQELNTEAFF,TGTGCCAGCAGCCACAAACAGGAGCTCAACACTGAAGCTTTCTTT
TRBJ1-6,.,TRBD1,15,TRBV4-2,CASSRGTAYNSPLHF,TGTGCCAGCAGCCGAGGGACAGCGTATAATTCACCCCTCCACTTT
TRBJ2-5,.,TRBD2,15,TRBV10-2,CATESTSGGQETQYF,TGCGCCACCGAATCGACTAGCGGGGGCCAAGAGACCCAGTACTTC
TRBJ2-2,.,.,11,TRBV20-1,CSASRTGELFF,TGCAGTGCTAGCCGTACCGGGGAGCTGTTTTTT
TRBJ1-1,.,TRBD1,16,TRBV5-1,CASSLDRGNGGTEAFF,TGCGCCAGCAGCCTGGACAGGGGGAATGGAGGGACTGAAGCTTTCTTT
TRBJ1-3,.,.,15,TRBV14,CASSQEKGSGNTIYF,TGTGCCAGCAGCCAAGAGAAGGGGTCGGGAAACACCATATATTTT
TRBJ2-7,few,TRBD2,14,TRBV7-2,CASTPAGGLGEQYF,TGTGCCAGCACCCCAGCGGGGGGGCTCGGTGAGCAGTACTTC
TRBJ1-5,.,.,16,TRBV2,CASSAPGTGKDQPQHF,TGTGCCAGCAGTGCTCCGGGTACAGGGAAGGATCAGCCCCAGCATTTT
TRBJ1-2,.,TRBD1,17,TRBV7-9,CASSFSLVGTGGNGYTF,TGTGCCAGCAGCTTCAGTTTGGTGGGGACAGGGGGTAATGGCTACACCTTC
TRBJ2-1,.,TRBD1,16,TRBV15,CATSRGSGTGGLEQFF,TGTGCCACCAGCAGAGGCTCCGGGACAGGGGGGTTAGAGCAGTTCTTC
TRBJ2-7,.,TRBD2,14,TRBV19,CASSTRGGQNEQYF,TGTGCCAGTAGTACACGGGGGGGCCAGAACGAGCAGTACTTC